This TCR beta chain was documented in a study of immune heterogeneity within non-small cell lung tumors. By its share, this clonotype is medium-sized. No antigen is known for it. With 600 ng used per sample, the template was genomic DNA from bulk tumor. Biopsies, several per primary tumor and spaced far apart, were collected during surgery. It was patients with untreated, newly diagnosed non-small cell lung cancer who underwent curative surgery. Newly diagnosed patients with non-small cell lung cancer who were having surgery with curative intent served as donors. Points from the study as a whole: The repertoire of each individual patient held high-frequency T-cell receptor beta clonotypes that were largely distinct from those of other patients. Identical dominant CDR3 beta clonotypes were found repeatedly across the tumor sites of a single patient, and these appeared alongside high-frequency clones that were unique to particular tumor locations.

It was with 32 V and 13 J primers that multiplex PCR amplified TCR beta CDR3. Each CDR3 protein gets one entry after TCRdb re-called the multiplex PCR reads with MiXCR. The table lists approximately 21,000 distinct CDR3 sequences, 28% of them singletons. Sequencing was performed on lung tumor tissue. This sequence originates from a man between 35 and 55 years old with non-small cell lung cancer.

In DNA, the CDR3 is TGCAGTGCTAGAGGGACAGGGGGCTACGAGCAGTACTTC. Translating it yields CSARGTGGYEQYF. This chain links TRBV20-1 with TRBJ2-7, with TRBD1 identical over 10 bases. V was pared by 1 base and J by 3 bases, with 0 bases of the junction left unmatched. CDR3 length: 13 residues. Looked up from germline, CDR1 is DFQATT and CDR2 is SNEGSKA (reference sequence).